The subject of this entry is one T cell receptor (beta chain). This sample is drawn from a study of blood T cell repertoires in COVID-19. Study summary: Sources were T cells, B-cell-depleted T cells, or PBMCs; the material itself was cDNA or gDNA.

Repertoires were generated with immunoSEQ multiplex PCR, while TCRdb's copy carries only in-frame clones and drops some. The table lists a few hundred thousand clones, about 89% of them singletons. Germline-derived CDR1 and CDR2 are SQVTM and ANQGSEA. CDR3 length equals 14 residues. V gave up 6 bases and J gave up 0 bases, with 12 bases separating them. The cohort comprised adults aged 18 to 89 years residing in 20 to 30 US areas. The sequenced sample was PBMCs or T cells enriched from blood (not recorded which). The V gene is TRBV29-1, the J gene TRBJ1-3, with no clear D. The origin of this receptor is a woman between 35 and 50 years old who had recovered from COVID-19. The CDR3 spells CSVEDGTSGNTIYF. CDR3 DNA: TGCAGCGTGGAGGACGGAACCTCTGGAAACACCATATATTTT.